This T cell receptor (beta chain) was retrieved from a study of T cell changes during pregnancy in multiple sclerosis. This clone was recorded once. Sequencing was performed with immunoSEQ multiplex PCR; in TCRdb, only in-frame clones are kept and a portion is missing. The data hold tens of thousands of clones, with more than 80% observed a single time. The sample here was CD4+ T cells from peripheral blood mononuclear cells, taken before pregnancy. This TCR came from a female donor with multiple sclerosis, enrolled in a pregnancy study.

The CDR3 DNA sequence: TGTGCCTGGAGTCAGGACAGGCACACCGGGGAGCTGTTTTTT. Protein: CAWSQDRHTGELFF. The chain employs TRBV30 and TRBJ2-2; 7 nucleotides agree with TRBD1. The CDR3 is made up of 14 amino acids. The germline gives CDR1 GTSNPN, CDR2 SVGIG (reference sequence). After removal of 2 bases from V and 3 bases from J, the junction contained 3 bases not matched to a gene. Supplemented by reference TRBV30 and TRBJ2-2, the full variable domain reads SQTIHQWPATLVQPVGSPLSLECTVEGTSNPNLYWYRQAAGRGLQLLFYSVGIGQISSEVPQNLSASRPQDRQFILSSKKLLLSDSGFYLCAWSQDRHTGELFFGEGSRLTVL.